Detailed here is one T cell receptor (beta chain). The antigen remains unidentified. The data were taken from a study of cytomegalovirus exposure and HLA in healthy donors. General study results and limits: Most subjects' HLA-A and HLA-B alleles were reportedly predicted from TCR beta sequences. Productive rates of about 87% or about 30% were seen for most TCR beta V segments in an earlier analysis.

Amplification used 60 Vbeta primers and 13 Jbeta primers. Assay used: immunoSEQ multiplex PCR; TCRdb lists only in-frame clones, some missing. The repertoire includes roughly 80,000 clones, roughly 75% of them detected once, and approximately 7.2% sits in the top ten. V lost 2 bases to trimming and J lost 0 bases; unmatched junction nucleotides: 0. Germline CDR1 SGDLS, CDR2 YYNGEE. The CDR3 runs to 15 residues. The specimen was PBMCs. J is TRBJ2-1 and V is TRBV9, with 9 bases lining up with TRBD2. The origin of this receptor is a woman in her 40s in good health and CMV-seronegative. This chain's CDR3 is CASSVSGSSYNEQFF. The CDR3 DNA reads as TGTGCCAGCAGCGTTAGCGGGAGCTCCTACAATGAGCAGTTCTTC.